This T cell receptor beta chain stems from a study of tissue T cells after allogeneic stem cell transplantation. Findings of the study overall: The patient cohort was small and clinically heterogeneous, with limited sampling depth.

Specified time point: mouse harvest day 7 after allogeneic transplant. Tail vein injection delivered 10^7 T-cell-depleted bone marrow cells and 10^6 splenic CD5+ T cells. The protocol was immunoSEQ multiplex PCR, while the TCRdb copy is restricted to in-frame clones and leaves out a portion. The table shows thousands of clones, with roughly 46% occurring only once. This clone was detected a few times. Antigen unknown. Gene names are mouse gene names. This TCR came from a female BALB/c mouse given C57BL/6 T cells with graft-versus-host disease after an allogeneic hematopoietic cell transplant. The sequenced material came from gut tissue.

CDR3 DNA (partial): TGTGCCAGCAGCCTGACAGAATATGAACAGTAC. As protein: CASSLTEYEQY. The whole CDR3 reads CASSLTEYEQYF. The chain carries TRBV4 and TRBJ2-7; D may be TRBD1 (5 bases). The read comes to an end 1 residue before the CDR3 does, leaving the germline J gene to fill in the end. Trimming took 5 bases from V and 4 from J, leaving 9 bases between them. The CDR3 consists of 12 residues. The germline gives CDR1 LGHDT, CDR2 YNNKQL (reference sequence).